This TCR beta chain was captured in a study of PD-1 blockade in mismatch repair-deficient tumors. Looking at the study overall: Patients had about eleven mismatch repair-deficient cancer types and were previously treated and progressing.

Mismatch repair deficiency was confirmed in all patients, by PCR or immunohistochemistry. TCRs were sequenced from a few patients responding to pembrolizumab. Whole-study findings and limits: After pembrolizumab, tumor-resident clones rose rapidly, then generally contracted before radiologic responses.

With respect to this clone: Its antigen is currently unknown.

Here immunoSEQ multiplex PCR was the method, and the copy in TCRdb shows in-frame clones only, minus some. Of 120,000 or so clones listed, more than 85% are singletons. V was shortened by 7 bases and J by 0 bases, with 12 bases between the two germline ends. CDR1 and CDR2 from the germline V gene are LNHDA and SQIVND (reference sequence). The CDR3 length is 15 residues. J is TRBJ2-2 and V is TRBV19; D uncertain. This sequence originates from an adult with mismatch repair-deficient cancer. Material: peripheral blood, obtained 44 weeks after starting pembrolizumab. The CDR3 DNA is TGTGCCAGTACCCCCGGGTTGGCGAACACCGGGGAGCTGTTTTTT. This encodes CASTPGLANTGELFF.